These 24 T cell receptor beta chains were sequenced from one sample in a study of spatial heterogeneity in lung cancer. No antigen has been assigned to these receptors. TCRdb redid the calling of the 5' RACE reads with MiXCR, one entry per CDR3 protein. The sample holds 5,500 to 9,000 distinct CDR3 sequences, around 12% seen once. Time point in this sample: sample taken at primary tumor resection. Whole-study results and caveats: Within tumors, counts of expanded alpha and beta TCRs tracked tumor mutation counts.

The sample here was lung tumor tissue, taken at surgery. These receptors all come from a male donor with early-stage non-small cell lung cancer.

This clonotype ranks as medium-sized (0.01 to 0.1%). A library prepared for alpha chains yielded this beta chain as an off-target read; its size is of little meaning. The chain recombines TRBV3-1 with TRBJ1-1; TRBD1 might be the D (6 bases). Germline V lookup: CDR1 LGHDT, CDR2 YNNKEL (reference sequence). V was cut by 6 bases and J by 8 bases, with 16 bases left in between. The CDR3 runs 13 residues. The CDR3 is CASRPGQGLEAFF. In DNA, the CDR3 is TGTGCCAGCAGACCAGGGCAGGGGCTGGAAGCTTTCTTT.

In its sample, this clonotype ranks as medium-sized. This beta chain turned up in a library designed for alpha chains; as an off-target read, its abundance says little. CDR3 sequence reads: CSVVGGAGGHEQYF. The CDR3 nucleotides are TGCAGCGTTGTGGGCGGTGCGGGAGGACACGAGCAGTACTTC. This chain uses TRBV29-1 with TRBJ2-7; 8 positions match TRBD2. This CDR3 contains 14 residues. V trimming: 4 bases; J trimming: 5 bases; junction bases outside the gene matches: 10. The germline CDR1 and CDR2 sequences are SQVTM and ANQGSEA.

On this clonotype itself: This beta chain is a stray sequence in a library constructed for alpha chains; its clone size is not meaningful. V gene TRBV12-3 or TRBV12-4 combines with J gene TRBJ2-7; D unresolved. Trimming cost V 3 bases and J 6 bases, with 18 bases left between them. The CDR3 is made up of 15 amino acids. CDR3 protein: CASSLVSPVLGEQYF. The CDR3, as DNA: TGTGCCAGCAGTTTGGTATCGCCGGTCCTCGGCGAGCAGTACTTC.

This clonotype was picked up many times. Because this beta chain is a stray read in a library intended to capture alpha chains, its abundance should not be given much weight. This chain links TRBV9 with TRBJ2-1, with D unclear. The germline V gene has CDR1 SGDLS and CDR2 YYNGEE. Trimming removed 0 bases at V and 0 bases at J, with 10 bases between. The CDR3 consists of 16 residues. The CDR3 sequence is CASSVGQRSSYNEQFF. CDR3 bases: TGTGCCAGCAGCGTAGGTCAAAGGAGCTCCTACAATGAGCAGTTCTTC.

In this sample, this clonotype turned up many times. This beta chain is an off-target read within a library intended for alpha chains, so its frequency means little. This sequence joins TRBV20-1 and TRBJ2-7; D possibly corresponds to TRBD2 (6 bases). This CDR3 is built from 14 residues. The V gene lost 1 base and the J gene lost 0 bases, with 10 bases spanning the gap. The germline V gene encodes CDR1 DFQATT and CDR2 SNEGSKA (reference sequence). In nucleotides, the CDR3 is TGCAGTGCTAGAGCTGGGGGGATCTCCTACGAGCAGTACGTC. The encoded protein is CSARAGGISYEQYV.

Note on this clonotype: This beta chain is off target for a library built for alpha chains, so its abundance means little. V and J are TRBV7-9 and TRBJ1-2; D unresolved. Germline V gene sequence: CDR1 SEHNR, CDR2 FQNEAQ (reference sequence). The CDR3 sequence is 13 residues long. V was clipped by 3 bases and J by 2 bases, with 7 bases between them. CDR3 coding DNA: TGTGCCAGCAGCTTCGACACGAACTATGGCTACACCTTC. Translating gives CASSFDTNYGYTF.

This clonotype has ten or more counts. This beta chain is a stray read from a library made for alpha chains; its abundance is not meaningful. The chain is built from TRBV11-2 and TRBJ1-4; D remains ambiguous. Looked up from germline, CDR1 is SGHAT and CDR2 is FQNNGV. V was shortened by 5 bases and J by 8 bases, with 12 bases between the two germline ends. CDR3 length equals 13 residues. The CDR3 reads CASSLGVGEKLFF. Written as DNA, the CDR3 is TGTGCCAGCAGCCTAGGAGTTGGCGAAAAACTGTTTTTT. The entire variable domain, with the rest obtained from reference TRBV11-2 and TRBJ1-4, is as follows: EAGVAQSPRYKIIEKRQSVAFWCNPISGHATLYWYQQILGQGPKLLIQFQNNGVVDDSQLPKDRFSAERLKGVDSTLKIQPAKLEDSAVYLCASSLGVGEKLFFGSGTQLSVL.

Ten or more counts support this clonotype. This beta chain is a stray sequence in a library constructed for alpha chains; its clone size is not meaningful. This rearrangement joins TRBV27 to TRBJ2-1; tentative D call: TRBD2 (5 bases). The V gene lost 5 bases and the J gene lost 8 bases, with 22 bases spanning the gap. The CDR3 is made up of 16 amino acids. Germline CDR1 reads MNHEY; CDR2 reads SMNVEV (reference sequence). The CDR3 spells CASSPYPQRASHEQFF. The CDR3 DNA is TGTGCCAGCAGTCCGTATCCTCAGAGGGCCTCCCATGAGCAGTTCTTC.

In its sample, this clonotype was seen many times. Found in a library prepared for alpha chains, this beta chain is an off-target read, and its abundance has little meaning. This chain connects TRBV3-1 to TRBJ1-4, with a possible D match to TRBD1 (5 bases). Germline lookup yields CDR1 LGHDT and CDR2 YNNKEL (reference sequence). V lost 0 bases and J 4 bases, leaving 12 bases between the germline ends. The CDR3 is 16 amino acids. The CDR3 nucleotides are TGTGCCAGCAGCCAAGATGGGGTCAGGGTTAATGAAAAACTGTTTTTT. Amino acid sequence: CASSQDGVRVNEKLFF.

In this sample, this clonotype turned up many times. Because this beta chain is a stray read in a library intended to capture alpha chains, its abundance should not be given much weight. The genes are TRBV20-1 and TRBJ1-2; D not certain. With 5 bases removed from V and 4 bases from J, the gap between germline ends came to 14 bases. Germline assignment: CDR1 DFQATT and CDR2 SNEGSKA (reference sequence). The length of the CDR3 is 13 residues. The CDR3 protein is CSAPARASYGYTF. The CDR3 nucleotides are TGCAGTGCTCCGGCTCGAGCATCCTATGGCTACACCTTC.

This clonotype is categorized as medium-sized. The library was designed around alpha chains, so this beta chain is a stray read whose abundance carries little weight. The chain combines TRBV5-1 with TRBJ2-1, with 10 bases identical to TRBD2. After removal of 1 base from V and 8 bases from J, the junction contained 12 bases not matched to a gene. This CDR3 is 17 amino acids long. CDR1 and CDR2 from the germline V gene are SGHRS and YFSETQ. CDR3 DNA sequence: TGCGCCAGCAGCTTGCCTCCAGCGGGAGGGCCGGTGGATGAGCAGTTCTTC. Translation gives CASSLPPAGGPVDEQFF.

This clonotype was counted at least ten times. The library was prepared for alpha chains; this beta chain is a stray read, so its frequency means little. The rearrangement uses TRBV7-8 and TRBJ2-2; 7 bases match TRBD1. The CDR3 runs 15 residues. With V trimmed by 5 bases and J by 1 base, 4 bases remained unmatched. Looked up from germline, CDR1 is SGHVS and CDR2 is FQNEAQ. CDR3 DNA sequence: TGTGCCAGCAGCGAACACAGGGGGAACACCGGGGAGCTGTTTTTT. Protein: CASSEHRGNTGELFF.

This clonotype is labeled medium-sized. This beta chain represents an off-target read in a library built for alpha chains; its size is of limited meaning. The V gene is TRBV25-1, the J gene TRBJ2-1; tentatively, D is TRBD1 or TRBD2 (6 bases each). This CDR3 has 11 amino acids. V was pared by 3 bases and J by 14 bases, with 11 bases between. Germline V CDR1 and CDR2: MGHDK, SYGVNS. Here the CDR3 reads CASSDNREEFF. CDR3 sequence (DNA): TGTGCCAGCAGTGATAACAGGGAGGAGTTCTTC. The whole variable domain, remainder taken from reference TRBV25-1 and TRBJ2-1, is EADIYQTPRYLVIGTGKKITLECSQTMGHDKMYWYQQDPGMELHLIHYSYGVNSTEKGDLSSESTVSRIRTEHFPLTLESARPSHTSQYLCASSDNREEFFGPGTRLTVL.

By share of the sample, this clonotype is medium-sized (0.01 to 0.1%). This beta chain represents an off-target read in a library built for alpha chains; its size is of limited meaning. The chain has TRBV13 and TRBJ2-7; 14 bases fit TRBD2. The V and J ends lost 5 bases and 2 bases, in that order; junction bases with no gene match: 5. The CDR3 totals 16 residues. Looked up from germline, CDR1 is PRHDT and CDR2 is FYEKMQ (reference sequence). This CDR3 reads CASSLRTSGRPYEQYF. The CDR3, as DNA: TGTGCCAGCAGCCTAAGGACTAGCGGGAGGCCCTACGAGCAGTACTTC.

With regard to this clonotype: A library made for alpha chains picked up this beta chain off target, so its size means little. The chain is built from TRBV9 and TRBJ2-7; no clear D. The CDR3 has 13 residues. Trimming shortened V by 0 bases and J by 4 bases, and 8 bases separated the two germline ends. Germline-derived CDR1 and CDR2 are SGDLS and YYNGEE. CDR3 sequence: CASSVGLQYEQYF. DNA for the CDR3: TGTGCCAGCAGCGTAGGACTTCAATACGAGCAGTACTTC.

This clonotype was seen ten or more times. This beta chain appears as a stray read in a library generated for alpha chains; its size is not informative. The CDR3 DNA follows: TGCGCCAGCAGCCAACCCTTGATAAACACTGAAGCTTTCTTT. Encoded protein: CASSQPLINTEAFF. The J gene is TRBJ1-1, the V gene TRBV4-1; no firm D call. CDR3 length: 14 amino acids. Per germline, CDR1 MGHRA and CDR2 YSYEKL. V was trimmed by 2 bases and J by 2 bases, leaving 9 bases between them.

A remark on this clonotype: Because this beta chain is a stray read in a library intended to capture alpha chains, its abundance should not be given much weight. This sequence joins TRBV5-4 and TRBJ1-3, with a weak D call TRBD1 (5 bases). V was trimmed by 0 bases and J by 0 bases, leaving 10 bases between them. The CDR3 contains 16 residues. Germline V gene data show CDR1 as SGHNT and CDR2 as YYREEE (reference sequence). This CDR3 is CASSLGGPYSGNTIYF. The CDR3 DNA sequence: TGTGCCAGCAGCTTGGGGGGACCGTACTCTGGAAACACCATATATTTT.

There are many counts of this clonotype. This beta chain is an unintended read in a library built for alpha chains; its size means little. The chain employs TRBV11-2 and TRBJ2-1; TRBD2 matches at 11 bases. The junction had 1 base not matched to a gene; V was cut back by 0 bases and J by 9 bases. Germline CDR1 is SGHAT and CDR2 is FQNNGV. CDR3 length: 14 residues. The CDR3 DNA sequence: TGTGCCAGCAGCTTAGATGGGACTAGCGGTGAGCAGTTCTTC. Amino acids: CASSLDGTSGEQFF.

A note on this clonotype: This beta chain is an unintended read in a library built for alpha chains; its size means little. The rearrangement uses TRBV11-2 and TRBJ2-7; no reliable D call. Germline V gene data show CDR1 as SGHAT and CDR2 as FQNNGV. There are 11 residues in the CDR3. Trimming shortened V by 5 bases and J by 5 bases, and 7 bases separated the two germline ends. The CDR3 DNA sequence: TGTGCCAGCAGCGCCCTCGACGAGCAGTACTTC. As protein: CASSALDEQYF.

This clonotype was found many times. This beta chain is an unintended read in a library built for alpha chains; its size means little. CDR3 in amino acids: CASSLNPTNEKLFF. CDR3 nucleotides: TGTGCCAGCAGCTTGAACCCAACTAATGAAAAACTGTTTTTT. The chain carries TRBV7-9 and TRBJ1-4; D is unresolved. Germline V gene data show CDR1 as SEHNR and CDR2 as FQNEAQ (reference sequence). There are 14 residues in the CDR3. Trimming left V 3 bases short and J 0 bases short, with 5 bases between.

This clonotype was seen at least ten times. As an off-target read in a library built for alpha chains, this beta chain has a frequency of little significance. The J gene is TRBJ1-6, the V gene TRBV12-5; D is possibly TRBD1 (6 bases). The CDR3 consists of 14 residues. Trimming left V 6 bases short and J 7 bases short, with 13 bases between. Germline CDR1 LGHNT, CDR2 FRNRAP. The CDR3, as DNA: TGTGCTAGTGGGCATAACAGGGAGAATTCACCCCTCCACTTT. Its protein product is CASGHNRENSPLHF.

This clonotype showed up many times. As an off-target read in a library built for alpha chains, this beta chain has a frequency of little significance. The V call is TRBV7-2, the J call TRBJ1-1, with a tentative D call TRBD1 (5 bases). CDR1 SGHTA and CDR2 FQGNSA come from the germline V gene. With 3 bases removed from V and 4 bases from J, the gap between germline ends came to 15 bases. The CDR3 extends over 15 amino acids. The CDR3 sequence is CASSFESGYGTEAFF. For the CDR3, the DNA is TGTGCCAGCAGCTTCGAATCAGGGTATGGCACTGAAGCTTTCTTT. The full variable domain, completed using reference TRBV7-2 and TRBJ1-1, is GAGVSQSPSNKVTEKGKDVELRCDPISGHTALYWYRQSLGQGLEFLIYFQGNSAPDKSGLPSDRFSAERTGGSVSTLTIQRTQQEDSAVYLCASSFESGYGTEAFFGQGTRLTVV.

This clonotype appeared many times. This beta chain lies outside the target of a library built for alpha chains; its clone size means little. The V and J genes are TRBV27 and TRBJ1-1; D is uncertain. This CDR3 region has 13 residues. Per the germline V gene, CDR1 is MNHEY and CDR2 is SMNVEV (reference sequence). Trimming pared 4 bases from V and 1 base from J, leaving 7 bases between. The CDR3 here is CASSWNRNTEAFF. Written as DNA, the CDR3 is TGTGCCAGCAGTTGGAACAGGAACACTGAAGCTTTCTTT.

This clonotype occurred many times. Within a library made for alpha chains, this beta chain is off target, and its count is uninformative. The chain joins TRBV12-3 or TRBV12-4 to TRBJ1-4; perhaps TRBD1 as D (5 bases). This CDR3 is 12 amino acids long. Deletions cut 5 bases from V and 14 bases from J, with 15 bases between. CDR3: CASSETPGYLFF. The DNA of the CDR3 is TGTGCCAGCAGTGAAACCCCAGGGTATCTGTTTTTT.